This TCR beta chain comes out of a study of blood T cell repertoires in COVID-19. Study details: Samples taken during acute and convalescent COVID-19 were collected in the United States, Italy and Spain.

Unmatched junction bases numbered 3, after V lost 6 bases and J lost 0 bases. This CDR3 comprises 15 residues. Germline V gene lookup returns CDR1 LGHDT and CDR2 YNNKEL (reference sequence). Authors' analysis steps: For nucleated cells, counts were estimated from reference gene primer amplification. TCRdb's table, derived via immunoSEQ multiplex PCR, lists solely in-frame clones and lacks some. V and J calls and clone size are given by that table; D and trimming were obtained from the DNA. The data contain roughly 42,000 clones, over 70% of them singletons. The source is a woman over 75 with acute or convalescent COVID-19. The sequenced sample was peripheral blood. The rearrangement links TRBV3-1 (or the pseudogene TRBV3-2) to TRBJ2-1; TRBD2 aligns across 9 bases. CDR3 region: CASRNSGSSYNEQFF. CDR3 nucleotide sequence: TGTGCCAGCAGAAATAGCGGGAGCTCCTACAATGAGCAGTTCTTC.